This entry lists 20 T cell receptor beta chains sequenced from one sample in a study of T cell responses to AZD1222 COVID-19 vaccine. The assay was immunoSEQ multiplex PCR, and TCRdb's table has in-frame clones only and misses some. The table records 150,000 to 200,000 clones, approximately 90% of them present only once. The sample consisted of peripheral blood, taken on day 0 of AZD1222 vaccination. The receptors were sampled from an adult in good health.

V is TRBV19 and J is TRBJ1-1; D is possibly TRBD1 (6 bases). The germline V gene encodes CDR1 LNHDA and CDR2 SQIVND (reference sequence). V lost 6 bases and J 2 bases, leaving 13 bases between the germline ends. The CDR3 sequence is 14 residues long. DNA of the CDR3: TGTGCCAGTAGCCCGTACAGGGACAACACTGAAGCTTTCTTT. Protein product: CASSPYRDNTEAFF. Full variable domain (remainder filled in from reference TRBV19 and TRBJ1-1): DGGITQSPKYLFRKEGQNVTLSCEQNLNHDAMYWYRQDPGQGLRLIYYSQIVNDFQKGDIAEGYSVSREKKESFPLTVTSAQKNPTAFYLCASSPYRDNTEAFFGQGTRLTVV.

The chain combines TRBV10-1 with TRBJ2-5; no clear D. The CDR3 is 15 amino acids. V gave up 0 bases and J gave up 5 bases, with 13 bases separating them. Germline-derived CDR1 and CDR2 are WNHNN and SYGVQD (reference sequence). This CDR3 is CASSESGYPRETQYF. In DNA form, the CDR3 reads TGCGCCAGCAGTGAGTCGGGATATCCTCGGGAGACCCAGTACTTC.

CDR3 in DNA: TGTGCCAGTAGTGCCCGACTGGACTCTGGGGCCAACGTCCTGACTTTC. This encodes CASSARLDSGANVLTF. V usage is TRBV19 and J usage is TRBJ2-6; the D is unclear. In germline, CDR1 is LNHDA, CDR2 SQIVND (reference sequence). V lost 5 bases to trimming and J lost 0 bases, with 11 bases between them. The CDR3 runs to 16 residues.

The chain couples TRBV6-2 or TRBV6-3 to TRBJ1-1; weak D call: TRBD1 (5 bases). Trimming left V 4 bases short and J 4 bases short, with 10 bases between. The CDR3 runs to 13 residues. The germline gives CDR1 MNHEY, CDR2 SVGEGT. CDR3 loop: CASSWPGPTEAFF. Here the CDR3 DNA reads TGTGCCAGCAGTTGGCCGGGGCCCACTGAAGCTTTCTTT.

The chain recombines TRBV19 with TRBJ2-7; TRBD1 agrees at 9 bases. Germline V gene sequence: CDR1 LNHDA, CDR2 SQIVND (reference sequence). The junction had 8 bases not matched to a gene; V was cut back by 5 bases and J by 3 bases. This CDR3 has 15 residues. The CDR3 is CASSLYSTGGYEQYF. The CDR3 nucleotides are TGTGCCAGTAGTCTTTATTCGACAGGGGGCTACGAGCAGTACTTC.

In this sample, this clone turned up a few times. V gene TRBV3-1 (or the pseudogene TRBV3-2) combines with J gene TRBJ2-3, with 7 nucleotides matching TRBD1. Trimming cost V 4 bases and J 6 bases; bases outside gene matches: 10. This CDR3 is 15 amino acids long. Per germline, CDR1 LGHDT and CDR2 YNNKEL (reference sequence). DNA of the CDR3: TGTGCCAGCAGCCCCCGGGACAGACATAAGGATACGCAGTATTTT. Its protein product is CASSPRDRHKDTQYF.

The chain joins TRBV10-1 to TRBJ1-6; D is unclear. The CDR3 sequence is 14 residues long. Per germline, CDR1 WNHNN and CDR2 SYGVQD (reference sequence). V shed 6 bases and J shed 2 bases, with 8 bases lying between them. Here the CDR3 DNA reads TGCGCCAGCAGCCCGTGTCCCTATAATTCACCCCTCCACTTT. This gives the protein CASSPCPYNSPLHF.

The J gene is TRBJ1-5, the V gene TRBV11-2; no definite D call. Trimming left V 2 bases short and J 6 bases short, with 8 bases between. The CDR3 length is 13 residues. CDR1 and CDR2 (germline): SGHAT, FQNNGV. The CDR3 spells CASSLSFGQPQHF. The CDR3, as DNA: TGTGCCAGCAGCTTAAGTTTCGGTCAGCCCCAGCATTTT.

In its sample, this clone was seen a few times. Distinct nucleotide sequences in the sample also encode this CDR3. This sequence joins TRBV11-2 and TRBJ2-1; tentative D call: TRBD2 (5 bases). The CDR3 loop spans 15 amino acids. CDR1 is SGHAT, CDR2 FQNNGV, per germline. V was pared by 1 base and J by 4 bases, with 11 bases between. CDR3 protein: CASSLAPSPYNEQFF. As DNA, the CDR3 is TGTGCCAGCAGCTTAGCTCCTAGCCCTTACAATGAGCAGTTCTTC.

The rearrangement uses TRBV7-2 and TRBJ2-7; possibly TRBD1 for D (5 bases). The CDR3 length is 15 residues. Germline V gene sequence: CDR1 SGHTA, CDR2 FQGNSA. V was pared by 5 bases and J by 6 bases, with 20 bases between. The CDR3 is CASSMRQGRVSEQYF. The CDR3 region has the DNA TGTGCCAGCAGCATGCGGCAGGGTAGGGTATCCGAGCAGTACTTC.

This clone was seen only once. The chain joins TRBV2 to TRBJ2-2, with TRBD1 matching 10 bases. Germline V gene sequence: CDR1 SNHLY, CDR2 FYNNEI. CDR3 length: 16 residues. V was pared by 6 bases and J by 6 bases, with 10 bases of the junction left unmatched. In DNA form, the CDR3 reads TGTGCCAGCAGGGATACCGGGACAGGGGAGGCCGGGGAGCTGTTTTTT. It yields the protein CASRDTGTGEAGELFF.

This clone was counted a single time. J is TRBJ1-6 and V is TRBV9, with 11 nucleotides matching TRBD1. Germline values: CDR1 SGDLS, CDR2 YYNGEE. After removal of 4 bases from V and 8 bases from J, the junction contained 8 bases not matched to a gene. This CDR3 has 16 amino acids. CDR3 loop: CASSPTPGQGDSPLHF. In DNA form, the CDR3 reads TGTGCCAGCAGCCCCACCCCGGGACAGGGGGATTCACCCCTCCACTTT. The entire variable domain, with the rest obtained from reference TRBV9 and TRBJ1-6, is as follows: DSGVTQTPKHLITATGQRVTLRCSPRSGDLSVYWYQQSLDQGLQFLIQYYNGEERAKGNILERFSAQQFPDLHSELNLSSLELGDSALYFCASSPTPGQGDSPLHFGNGTRLTVT.

In its sample, this clone was seen a few times. The chain recombines TRBV5-5 with TRBJ1-2; 7 positions agree with TRBD1. Trimming took 4 bases from V and 6 from J; bases not matched to a gene: 6. This CDR3 region has 13 residues. The V gene's germline CDR1 is SGHKS and CDR2 YYEKEE (reference sequence). The CDR3 here is CASSQGQRDGYTF. DNA for the CDR3: TGTGCCAGCAGCCAGGGACAGCGAGATGGCTACACCTTC.

V and J are TRBV27 and TRBJ1-5, with D possibly being TRBD1 (5 bases). The CDR3 is made up of 13 amino acids. Per germline, CDR1 MNHEY and CDR2 SMNVEV (reference sequence). The ends were cut back, 6 bases at V and 9 bases at J, with 15 bases in the middle. The CDR3 DNA is TGTGCCAGCAGCCCGAAGGGGCGAAGGCCCCAGCATTTT. Its translation: CASSPKGRRPQHF.

This chain links TRBV7-2 with TRBJ2-7; D gene uncertain. Per the germline V gene, CDR1 is SGHTA and CDR2 is FQGNSA. V lost 8 bases and J lost 4, with 12 bases in between. There are 12 residues in the CDR3. The DNA of the CDR3 is TGTGCCAGCTCCCCTAGTATATACGAGCAGTACTTC. As protein: CASSPSIYEQYF.

V gene TRBV11-2 combines with J gene TRBJ1-1; D is uncertain. The germline V gene has CDR1 SGHAT and CDR2 FQNNGV. V shed 5 bases and J shed 1 base, with 14 bases lying between them. The CDR3 totals 15 residues. The CDR3 region is CASSVGGWGNTEAFF. In DNA, the CDR3 is TGTGCCAGCAGCGTTGGAGGGTGGGGGAACACTGAAGCTTTCTTT.

The chain has TRBV5-5 and TRBJ1-5; D might be TRBD1 (6 bases). This CDR3 is built from 15 residues. V lost 4 bases, J lost 1 base, and 12 bases lay in between. Germline values: CDR1 SGHKS, CDR2 YYEKEE (reference sequence). The CDR3 DNA reads as TGTGCCAGCAGCCTGGGGGCTTCGAGCAATCAGCCCCAGCATTTT. This sequence encodes CASSLGASSNQPQHF.

The rearrangement joins TRBV6-2 or TRBV6-3 to TRBJ1-5; D ambiguous. Looked up from germline, CDR1 is MNHEY and CDR2 is SVGEGT. V gave up 2 bases and J gave up 9 bases, with 8 bases separating them. This CDR3 contains 12 residues. DNA for the CDR3: TGTGCCAGCAGTTACGAAAGGCGGCCCCAGCATTTT. Translation: CASSYERRPQHF.

V is TRBV19 and J is TRBJ1-5; D remains unclear. The V end was cut by 7 bases, the J end by 0 bases, with 22 bases between. Germline V CDR1 and CDR2: LNHDA, SQIVND (reference sequence). This CDR3 has 18 amino acids. CDR3 sequence: CASTLRGFETYSNQPQHF. The CDR3 coding sequence is TGTGCCAGTACCCTAAGAGGTTTTGAGACCTATAGCAATCAGCCCCAGCATTTT.

The V and J genes are TRBV7-2 and TRBJ1-1, with D possibly TRBD1 on 6 matching bases. Trimming left V 2 bases short and J 3 bases short, with 16 bases between. CDR3 length: 16 amino acids. The V gene's germline CDR1 is SGHTA and CDR2 FQGNSA. The CDR3 region is CASSLTLDRRYTEAFF. The CDR3, as DNA: TGTGCCAGCAGCTTAACTCTAGACAGGAGGTACACTGAAGCTTTCTTT. Combining the CDR3 with reference TRBV7-2 and TRBJ1-1 gives the whole variable domain GAGVSQSPSNKVTEKGKDVELRCDPISGHTALYWYRQSLGQGLEFLIYFQGNSAPDKSGLPSDRFSAERTGGSVSTLTIQRTQQEDSAVYLCASSLTLDRRYTEAFFGQGTRLTVV.